This entry describes one TCR beta chain. The data are from a study of cytomegalovirus exposure and HLA in healthy donors. The PCR ran on 60 Vbeta and 13 Jbeta primers. Here immunoSEQ multiplex PCR was the method, and the copy in TCRdb shows in-frame clones only, minus some. The repertoire holds about 170,000 clones, with 70% to 80% as singletons. The length of the CDR3 is 15 residues. Trimming removed 6 bases from V and 4 bases from J; junction bases left unmatched: 5. Germline CDR1 reads MNHEY; CDR2 reads SVGAGI. The source of this sequence is a woman aged 45 to 65 in good health and CMV-seronegative. The gene calls are TRBV6-5 and TRBJ2-1; 11 bases map to TRBD2. Sequencing input: PBMCs. The CDR3 is CASRETSGGYNEQFF. CDR3 sequence (DNA): TGTGCCAGCAGGGAAACTAGCGGGGGTTACAATGAGCAGTTCTTC.